This record looks at one T cell receptor (beta chain) sequence and its context. Antigen unknown. This specimen belongs to a study of cytomegalovirus exposure and HLA in healthy donors. The PCR made use of 60 Vbeta and 13 Jbeta primers. Profiling relied on immunoSEQ multiplex PCR, and the TCRdb table lists in-frame clones only, not all of them. This table holds around 130,000 clones, roughly 78% found once. The CDR3 has 12 amino acids. V was shortened by 5 bases and J by 7 bases, with 10 bases between the two germline ends. Germline V gene data show CDR1 as SGHAT and CDR2 as FQNNGV. Study findings and constraints: Immune exposure information available was restricted to CMV serostatus.

This sequence originates from a man younger than 40 in good health and CMV-seronegative. The chain combines TRBV11-2 with TRBJ2-3; perhaps TRBD1 as D (5 bases). Source material: PBMCs. The CDR3 protein is CASSKQVYTQYF. As DNA, the CDR3 is TGTGCCAGCAGCAAACAGGTTTATACGCAGTATTTT.